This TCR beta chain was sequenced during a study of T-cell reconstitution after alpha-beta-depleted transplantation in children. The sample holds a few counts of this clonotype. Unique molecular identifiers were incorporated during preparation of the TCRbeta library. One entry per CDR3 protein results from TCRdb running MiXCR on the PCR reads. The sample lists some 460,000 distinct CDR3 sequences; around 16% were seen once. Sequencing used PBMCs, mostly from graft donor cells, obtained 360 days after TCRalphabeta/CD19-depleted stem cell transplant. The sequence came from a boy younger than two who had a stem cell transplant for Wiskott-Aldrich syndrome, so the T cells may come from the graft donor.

CDR3 region: CAISGVGEDTQYF. In nucleotides, the CDR3 is TGTGCCATCAGTGGGGTCGGGGAGGATACGCAGTATTTT. The rearrangement links TRBV10-3 to TRBJ2-3; possible D gene TRBD2, 5 bases. This CDR3 spans 13 amino acids. The V gene lost 4 bases and the J gene lost 6 bases, with 11 bases spanning the gap. Germline-derived CDR1 and CDR2 are ENHRY and SYGVKD.